This TCR beta chain stems from a study of shared clonotypes between healthy human individuals (dated by TCRdb to about 2020). With regard to the full study: Three men and a couple of women, aged 18 to 49 years, made up the cohort. Per donor, three plates each were used for CD4 naive and CD4 memory, two for CD8 naive, and one for CD8 memory. To estimate repertoire size and how much clonotype sharing occurs between individuals, the study deeply sequenced the blood TCR repertoires of several healthy adults. To increase sequencing depth and limit assay-specific biases, different laboratories used diverse techniques to prepare libraries and sequence TCR repertoires. Leukapheresis yielded between about 0.8 and 9.5 billion PBMCs per donor. Overall study outcomes, separate from this receptor: Sampling was limited to blood, and TCR repertoires in tissue likely differ from TCR repertoires in blood. Pairwise subsampling indicated that sequencing depth was expected to affect the degree of clonotype sharing among donors. About 5% of naive CD4, 3.5% of naive CD8, roughly 2.4% of memory CD4, and approximately 0.4% of memory CD8 clonotypes were shared across a few donors. Larger estimated clonotype richness was generally found for naive subsets than for memory subsets. Higher generation probabilities were observed for clonotypes shared by all four sorted-subset donors than for non-shared clonotypes. Because the study included a small number of donors, the genetic and exposure-history diversity represented was limited. Rarefaction of sorted-subset datasets indicated incomplete sequencing despite the large sequencing depth.

From V the trimming removes 2 bases and from J it removes 6 bases, while the gene matches leave 11 bases of the junction unaccounted for. Inclusive of the bounding cysteine and phenylalanine, the CDR3 is 17 residues long. The kept DNA is CDR3 alone, 51 bases in frame from the first base. CDR1 PRHDT and CDR2 FYEKMQ are derived from the germline V gene (reference sequence). The donors were healthy, HIV-negative adults who had no recently reported acute infections or vaccinations. Every donor was a Caucasian adult residing in Nashville, Tennessee, USA. CD4+ T cells were enriched by magnetic negative selection; naive cells were then positively selected on CD45RA, and the negative fraction formed the memory subset. Blood was collected by leukapheresis, and PBMCs were isolated by Ficoll-Histopaque density gradient centrifugation and then cryopreserved in liquid nitrogen vapor phase. Analytical flow cytometry was used to check the purity and quantity of every magnetically sorted T cell population. Each sorted fraction had its genomic DNA isolated and then quantified by UV absorbance on a Nanodrop 2000c.

Using the deep immunoSEQ assay, TCR CDR3 regions were amplified from genomic DNA by multiplex PCR. Genomic DNA extracted from each cell subset was distributed evenly over all wells of several immunoSEQ 96-well plates, and each plate served as one replicate. For sorted subsets, around 200 ng genomic DNA, equal to tens of thousands of T cell genomes, was loaded into each replicate PCR. The purified libraries were quantified using a Qubit 3.0 fluorometer, sized with a Bioanalyzer 2100, and then quantified again using the KAPA Library Quantification kit. A separate single-read 150-cycle Illumina NextSeq 550 flow cell was used to sequence each immunoSEQ 96-well plate. The original pipeline was this. Because only junctional sequences without quality scores were contained in the immunoSEQ output, filtering matching that applied to full-length reads could not be performed. To assign V/J genes and CDR3, sequences were annotated against IMGT germline references using PyIR, a Python wrapper for IgBLAST v1.9. Any read was removed if the V/J assignment was weak (E-value above 1e-6), the CDR3 was missing, or the read contained stop codons, out-of-frame junctions, or ambiguous translated residues. V3J clonotypes were defined as sequences sharing the same inferred V gene, J gene, and CDR3 amino acid sequence. The percentage overlap between two repertoires was calculated by dividing the number of shared unique clonotypes by the size of the smaller repertoire. Repertoire richness was assessed with RTK rarefaction, the Chao1 estimator, and Recon v2.1 estimates of unobserved clonotypes. For all TCRbeta clonotypes obtained by the gDNA method from several donors, generation probabilities were computed with OLGA. Entries here come from immuneACCESS through TCRdb and include only in-frame sequences with V and J called. Some clones fail to appear in such tables; in the studies checked, an unresolved V gene covers under half of the shortfall, and the cause of the remainder is unknown. From that table come the V and J calls and clone size; the DNA was used to work out D and trimming. The table for this sample lists over a million clones; 98% to 99% of them were counted only once. 0.36% of the sample belongs to the ten largest clones.

The count of this clone is one. Its specific antigen is unknown. The input lacks base qualities; no much larger clone sits a single base away. Recombination joined TRBV13 with TRBJ2-7; the junction holds 12 bases that match TRBD2. The sequencing input was naive CD4+ T cells sorted from blood. The cell subset or site label for this specimen denotes: CD45RA+ positively selected. The TCR was taken from a man aged 25 to 45 in good health. The sequenced DNA is TGTGCCAGCAGCTTAAGGGGGGGACTAGCGGGCTCGGGCGAGCAGTACTTC. This yields the protein CASSLRGGLAGSGEQYF.